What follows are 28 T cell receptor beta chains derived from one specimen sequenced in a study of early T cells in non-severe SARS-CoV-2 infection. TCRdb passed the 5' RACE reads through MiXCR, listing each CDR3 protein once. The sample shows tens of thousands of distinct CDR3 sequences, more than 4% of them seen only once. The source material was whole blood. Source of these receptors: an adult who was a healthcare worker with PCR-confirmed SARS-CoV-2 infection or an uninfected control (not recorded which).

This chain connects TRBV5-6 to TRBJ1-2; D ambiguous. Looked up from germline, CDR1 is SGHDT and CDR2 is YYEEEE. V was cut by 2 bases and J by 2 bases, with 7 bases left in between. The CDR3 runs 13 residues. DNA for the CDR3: TGTGCCAGCAGCTTTGGGCCAAACTATGGCTACACCTTC. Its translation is CASSFGPNYGYTF.

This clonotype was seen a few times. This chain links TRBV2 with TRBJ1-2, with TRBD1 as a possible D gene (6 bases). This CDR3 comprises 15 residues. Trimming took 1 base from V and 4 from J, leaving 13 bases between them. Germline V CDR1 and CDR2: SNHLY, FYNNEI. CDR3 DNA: TGTGCCAGCAGTGAAGGCCGGACAGCGCTCTATGGCTACACCTTC. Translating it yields CASSEGRTALYGYTF. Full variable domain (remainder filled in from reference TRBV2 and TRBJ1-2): EPEVTQTPSHQVTQMGQEVILRCVPISNHLYFYWYRQILGQKVEFLVSFYNNEISEKSEIFDDQFSVERPDGSNFTLKIRSTKLEDSAMYFCASSEGRTALYGYTFGSGTRLTVV.

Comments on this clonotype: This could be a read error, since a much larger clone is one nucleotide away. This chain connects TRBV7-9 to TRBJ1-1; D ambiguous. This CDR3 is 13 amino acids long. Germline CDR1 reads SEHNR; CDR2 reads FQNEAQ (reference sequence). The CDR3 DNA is TGTGTCAGCAGCTTCGCGGAAGATGAAGGAGCTTTCTTT. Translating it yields CVSSFAEDEGAFF. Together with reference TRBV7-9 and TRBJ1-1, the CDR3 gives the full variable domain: DTGVSQNPRHKITKRGQNVTFRCDPISEHNRLYWYRQTLGQGPEFLTYFQNEAQLEKSRLLSDRFSAERPKGSFSTLEIQRTEQGDSAMYLCVSSFAEDEGAFFGQGTRLTVV.

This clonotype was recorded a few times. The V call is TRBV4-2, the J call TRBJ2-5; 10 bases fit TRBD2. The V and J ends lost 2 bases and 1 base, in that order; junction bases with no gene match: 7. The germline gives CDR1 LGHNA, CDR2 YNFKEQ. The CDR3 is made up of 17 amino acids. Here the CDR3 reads CASSQFPGTSAQETQYF. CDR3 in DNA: TGTGCCAGCAGCCAATTCCCCGGGACTAGCGCCCAAGAGACCCAGTACTTC.

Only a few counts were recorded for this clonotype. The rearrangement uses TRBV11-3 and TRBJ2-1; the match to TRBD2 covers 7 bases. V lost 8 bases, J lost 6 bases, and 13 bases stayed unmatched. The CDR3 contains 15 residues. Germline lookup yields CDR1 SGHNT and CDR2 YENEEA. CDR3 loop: CASGPSGLAVNEQFF. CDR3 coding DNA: TGTGCCAGCGGCCCATCAGGTCTAGCGGTCAATGAGCAGTTCTTC.

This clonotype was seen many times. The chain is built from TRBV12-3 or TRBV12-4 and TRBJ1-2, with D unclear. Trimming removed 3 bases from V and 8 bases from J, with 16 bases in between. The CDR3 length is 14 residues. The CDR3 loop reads CASSFNQLRRGYTF. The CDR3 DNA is TGTGCCAGCAGTTTCAACCAGTTAAGACGAGGCTACACCTTC.

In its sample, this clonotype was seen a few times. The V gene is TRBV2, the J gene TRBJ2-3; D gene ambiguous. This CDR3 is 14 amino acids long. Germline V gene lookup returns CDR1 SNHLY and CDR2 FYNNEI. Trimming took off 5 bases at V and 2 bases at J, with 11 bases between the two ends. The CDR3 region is CASSSDWITDTQYF. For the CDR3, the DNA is TGTGCCAGCAGTTCCGACTGGATCACAGATACGCAGTATTTT.

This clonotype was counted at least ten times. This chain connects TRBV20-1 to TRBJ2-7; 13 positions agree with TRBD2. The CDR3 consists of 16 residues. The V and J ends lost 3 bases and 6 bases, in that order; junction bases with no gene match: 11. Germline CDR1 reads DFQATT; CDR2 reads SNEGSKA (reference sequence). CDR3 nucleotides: TGCAGTGCTAGGGGGGTACTAGCGGGAGGGCACTCCGAGCAGTACTTC. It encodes CSARGVLAGGHSEQYF.

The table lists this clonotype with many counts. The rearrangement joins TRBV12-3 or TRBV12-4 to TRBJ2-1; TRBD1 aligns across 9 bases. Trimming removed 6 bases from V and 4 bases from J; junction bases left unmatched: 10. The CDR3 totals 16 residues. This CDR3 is CASSPTGTGFYNEQFF. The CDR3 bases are TGTGCCAGCAGCCCCACCGGGACAGGGTTTTACAATGAGCAGTTCTTC.

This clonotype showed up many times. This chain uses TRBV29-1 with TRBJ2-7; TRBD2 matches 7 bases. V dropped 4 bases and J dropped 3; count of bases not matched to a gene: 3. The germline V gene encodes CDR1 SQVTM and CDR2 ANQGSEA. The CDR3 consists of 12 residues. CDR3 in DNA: TGCAGCGTTGGCGGCGGGAGCTACGAGCAGTACTTC. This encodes CSVGGGSYEQYF.

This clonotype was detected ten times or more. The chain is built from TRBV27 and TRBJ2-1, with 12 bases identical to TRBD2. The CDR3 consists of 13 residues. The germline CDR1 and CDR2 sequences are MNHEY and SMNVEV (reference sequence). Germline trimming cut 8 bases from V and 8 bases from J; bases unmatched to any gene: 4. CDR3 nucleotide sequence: TGTGCCAGCCGACTAGCGGGAGTTGATGAGCAGTTCTTC. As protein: CASRLAGVDEQFF.

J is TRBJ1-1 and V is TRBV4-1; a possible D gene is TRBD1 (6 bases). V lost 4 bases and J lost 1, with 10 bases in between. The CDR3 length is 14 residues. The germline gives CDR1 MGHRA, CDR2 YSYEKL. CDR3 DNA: TGCGCCAGCAGCCTGGGACACCCGAACACTGAAGCTTTCTTT. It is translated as CASSLGHPNTEAFF.

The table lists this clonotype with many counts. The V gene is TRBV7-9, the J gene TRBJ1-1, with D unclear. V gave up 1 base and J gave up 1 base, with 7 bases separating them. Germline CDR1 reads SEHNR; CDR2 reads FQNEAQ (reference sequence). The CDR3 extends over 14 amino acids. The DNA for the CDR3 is TGTGCCAGCAGCTTAGTGGACTCGAACACTGAAGCTTTCTTT. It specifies CASSLVDSNTEAFF.

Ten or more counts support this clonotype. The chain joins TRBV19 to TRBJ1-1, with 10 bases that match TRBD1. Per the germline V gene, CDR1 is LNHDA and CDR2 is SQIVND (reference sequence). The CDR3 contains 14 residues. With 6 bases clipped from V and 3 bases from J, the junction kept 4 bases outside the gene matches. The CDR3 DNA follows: TGTGCCAGTAGGAGGGGACAGGGGTACACTGAAGCTTTCTTT. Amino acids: CASRRGQGYTEAFF.

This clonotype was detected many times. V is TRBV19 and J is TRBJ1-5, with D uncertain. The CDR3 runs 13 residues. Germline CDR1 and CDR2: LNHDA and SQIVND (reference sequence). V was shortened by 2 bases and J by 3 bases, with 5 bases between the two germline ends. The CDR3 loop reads CASSIYPNQPQHF. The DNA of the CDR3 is TGTGCCAGTAGTATATACCCCAATCAGCCCCAGCATTTT.

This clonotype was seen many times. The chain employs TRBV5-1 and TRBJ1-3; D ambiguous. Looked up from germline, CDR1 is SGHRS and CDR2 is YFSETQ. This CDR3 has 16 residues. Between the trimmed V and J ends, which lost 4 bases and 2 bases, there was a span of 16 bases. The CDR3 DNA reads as TGCGCCAGCAGCCCGGACTATTTACGGCCTGGAAACACCATATATTTT. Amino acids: CASSPDYLRPGNTIYF.

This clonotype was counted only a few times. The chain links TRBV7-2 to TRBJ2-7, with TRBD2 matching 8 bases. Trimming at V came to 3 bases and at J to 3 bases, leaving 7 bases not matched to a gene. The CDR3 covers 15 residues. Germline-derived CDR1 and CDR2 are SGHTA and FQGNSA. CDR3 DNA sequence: TGTGCCAGCAGCTTCACTAGCGGCCCCCTCTACGAGCAGTACTTC. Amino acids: CASSFTSGPLYEQYF.

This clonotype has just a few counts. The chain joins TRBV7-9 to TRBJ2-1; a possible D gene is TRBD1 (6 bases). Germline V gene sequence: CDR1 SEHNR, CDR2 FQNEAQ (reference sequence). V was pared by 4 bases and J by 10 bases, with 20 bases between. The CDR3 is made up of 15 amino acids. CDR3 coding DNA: TGTGCCAGCAGCTCCACCCTTCACAACAGGGAGGAGCAGTTCTTC. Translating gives CASSSTLHNREEQFF.

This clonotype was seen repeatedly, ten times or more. The CDR3 region is CAISESLTGTSTDTQYF. The CDR3 coding sequence is TGTGCCATCAGTGAGTCGTTGACGGGGACCTCCACAGATACGCAGTATTTT. The chain employs TRBV10-3 and TRBJ2-3; either TRBD1 or TRBD2 may supply D (5 bases each). Trimming left V 0 bases short and J 2 bases short, with 15 bases between. This CDR3 has 17 amino acids. CDR1 is ENHRY, CDR2 SYGVKD, per germline.

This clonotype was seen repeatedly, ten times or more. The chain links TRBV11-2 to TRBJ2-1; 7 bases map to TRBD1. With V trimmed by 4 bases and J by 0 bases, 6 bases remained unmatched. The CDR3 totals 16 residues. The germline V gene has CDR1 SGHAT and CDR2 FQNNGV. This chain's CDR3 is CASSSPDRSSYNEQFF. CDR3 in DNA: TGTGCCAGCAGCTCCCCGGACAGGAGCTCCTACAATGAGCAGTTCTTC.

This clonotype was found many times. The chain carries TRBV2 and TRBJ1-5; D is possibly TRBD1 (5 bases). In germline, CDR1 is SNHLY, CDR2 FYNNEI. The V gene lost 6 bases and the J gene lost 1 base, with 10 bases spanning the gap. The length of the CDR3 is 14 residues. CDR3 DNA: TGTGCCAGCAGCCCGGGACTCAGCAATCAGCCCCAGCATTTT. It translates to CASSPGLSNQPQHF.

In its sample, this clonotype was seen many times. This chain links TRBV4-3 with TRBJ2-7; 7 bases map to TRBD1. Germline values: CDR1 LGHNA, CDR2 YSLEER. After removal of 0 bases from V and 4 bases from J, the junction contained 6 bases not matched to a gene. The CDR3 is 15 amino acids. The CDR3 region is CASSQDAGGEYEQYF. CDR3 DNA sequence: TGCGCCAGCAGCCAAGACGCAGGGGGTGAATACGAGCAGTACTTC.

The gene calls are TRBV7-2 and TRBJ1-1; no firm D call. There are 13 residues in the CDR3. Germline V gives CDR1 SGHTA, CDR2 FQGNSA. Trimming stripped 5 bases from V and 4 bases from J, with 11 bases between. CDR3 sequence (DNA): TGTGCCAGCAGCCAGACCTTGGCCACTGAAGCTTTCTTT. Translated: CASSQTLATEAFF.

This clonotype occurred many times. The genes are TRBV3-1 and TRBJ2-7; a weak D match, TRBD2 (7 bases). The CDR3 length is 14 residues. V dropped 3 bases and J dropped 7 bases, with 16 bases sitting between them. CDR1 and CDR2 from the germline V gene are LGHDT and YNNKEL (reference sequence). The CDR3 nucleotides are TGTGCCAGCAGCCAGGACAGCGGGGCGGATGAGCAGTACTTC. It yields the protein CASSQDSGADEQYF.

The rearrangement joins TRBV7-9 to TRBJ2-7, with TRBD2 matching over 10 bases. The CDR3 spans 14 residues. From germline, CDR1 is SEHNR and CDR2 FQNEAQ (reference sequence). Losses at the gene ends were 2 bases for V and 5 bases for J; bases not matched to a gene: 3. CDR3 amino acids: CASSLLAGAHEQYF. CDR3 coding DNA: TGTGCCAGCAGCTTACTAGCGGGAGCCCACGAGCAGTACTTC. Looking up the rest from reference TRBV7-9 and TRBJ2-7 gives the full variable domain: DTGVSQNPRHKITKRGQNVTFRCDPISEHNRLYWYRQTLGQGPEFLTYFQNEAQLEKSRLLSDRFSAERPKGSFSTLEIQRTEQGDSAMYLCASSLLAGAHEQYFGPGTRLTVT.

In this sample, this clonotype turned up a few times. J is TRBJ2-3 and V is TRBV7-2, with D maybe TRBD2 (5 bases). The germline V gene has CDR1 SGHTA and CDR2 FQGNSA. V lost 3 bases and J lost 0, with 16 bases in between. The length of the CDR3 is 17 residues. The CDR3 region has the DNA TGTGCCAGCAGCTTGAGTCGCCGTGGCGGGAGCACAGATACGCAGTATTTT. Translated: CASSLSRRGGSTDTQYF.

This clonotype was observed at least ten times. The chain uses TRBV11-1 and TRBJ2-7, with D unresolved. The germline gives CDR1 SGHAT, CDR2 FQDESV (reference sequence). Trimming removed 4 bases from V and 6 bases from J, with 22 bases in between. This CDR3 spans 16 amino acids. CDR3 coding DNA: TGTGCCAGCAGCTCGACCCTAGGAGACGGCGTTGGCGAGCAGTACTTC. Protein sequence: CASSSTLGDGVGEQYF.

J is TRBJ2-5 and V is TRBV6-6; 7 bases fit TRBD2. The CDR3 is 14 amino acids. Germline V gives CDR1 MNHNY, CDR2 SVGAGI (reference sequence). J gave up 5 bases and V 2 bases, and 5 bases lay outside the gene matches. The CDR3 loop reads CASSYPSAGETQYF. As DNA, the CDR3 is TGTGCCAGCAGTTACCCCTCAGCGGGGGAGACCCAGTACTTC.